This is a list of T cell receptor beta chains from one sample in a study of T cells in Graves' hyperthyroidism and ophthalmopathy. TCRdb re-called the multiplex PCR reads with MiXCR, one entry per CDR3 protein. The data contain about 290,000 distinct CDR3 sequences, roughly an eighth of them seen just once; the ten biggest clones take up 7% to 9.5%. Sequencing input: blood. The receptor source for this set is a woman between 35 and 50 years old with Graves' hyperthyroidism. The CDR3 runs from the conserved cysteine through the conserved F or W. D genes are given only for firm matches. The size of a clone is reported for some rows only, either as once, few or many, or as a class for expanded clones.

abundance	v_gene	d_gene	j_gene	CDR3nt	CDR3aa
many	TRBV4-1	-	TRBJ1-1	TGCGCCAGCAGCCAAGGGGCCATGAACACTGAAGCTTTCTTT	CASSQGAMNTEAFF
many	TRBV28	TRBD2	TRBJ2-7	TGTGCCAGCAGTTCTACCGGGACTAGCATCACCTACGAGCAGTACTTC	CASSSTGTSITYEQYF
-	TRBV7-9	TRBD2	TRBJ2-3	TGTGCCAGCAGCCCCGGGAGCGGGGTTACAGATACGCAGTATTTT	CASSPGSGVTDTQYF
many	TRBV3-1	-	TRBJ2-1	TGTGCCAGCGCAGCGAGGGGAGCTCGGGATGAGCAGTTCTTC	CASAARGARDEQFF
few	TRBV6-1	-	TRBJ1-1	TGTGCCAGCAGCCAAACGAGGGAGGGGGTAAGGATCACTGAAGCTTTCTTT	CASSQTREGVRITEAFF
-	TRBV18	TRBD1	TRBJ1-1	TGTGCCAGCTCACCACTGACAGGGAGGTCCAACACTGAAGCTTTCTTT	CASSPLTGRSNTEAFF
few	TRBV2	-	TRBJ2-5	TGTGCCAGCACTGGTGGGCTCAAAGAGACCCAGTACTTC	CASTGGLKETQYF
many	TRBV19	-	TRBJ1-2	TGTGCCAGTAGACAGGGAAGGCCTAACTATGGCTACACCTTC	CASRQGRPNYGYTF
-	TRBV15	-	TRBJ2-3	TGTGCCACCAGCAGAGATGTGACAGCCCCCCCAGATACGCAGTATTTT	CATSRDVTAPPDTQYF
few	TRBV24-1	TRBD1	TRBJ2-5	TGTGTCACCAGTGACCTGGGACAGGGGCAAGAGACCCAGTACTTC	CVTSDLGQGQETQYF
many	TRBV6-1	-	TRBJ2-1	TGTGCCAGCAGCCCTTCAAGAACCTCCTACAATGAGCAGTTCTTC	CASSPSRTSYNEQFF
few	TRBV7-9	-	TRBJ1-2	TGTGCCAGCAGCTTAGTTTTGGGCTATGGCTACACCTTC	CASSLVLGYGYTF
many	TRBV10-3	TRBD1	TRBJ2-7	TGTGCCATCAGTGAGCAGGGGGATGAGCAGTACTTC	CAISEQGDEQYF
-	TRBV6-1	-	TRBJ2-1	TGTGCCAGCAGGCCCAGATACAATGAGCAGTTCTTC	CASRPRYNEQFF
-	TRBV19	TRBD2	TRBJ2-7	TGTGCCAGTAGTGATGCTCGCGGGAGAGACTACGAGCAGTACTTC	CASSDARGRDYEQYF
many	TRBV11-3	TRBD2	TRBJ2-1	TGTGCCAGCAGCTACCGGACTAGCGGGGCGTACTACAATGAGCAGTTCTTC	CASSYRTSGAYYNEQFF
many	TRBV28	-	TRBJ2-3	TGTGCCAGCGCCCCAGGGTATGGAAACACAGATACGCAGTATTTT	CASAPGYGNTDTQYF
many	TRBV2	-	TRBJ2-1	TGTGCCAGCAGTGAAAGTCAGCGAAGATCCTACAATGAGCAGTTCTTC	CASSESQRRSYNEQFF
many	TRBV20-1	TRBD1	TRBJ1-2	TGCAGTGCTAGAGTACCGGGACAGGGGGCATCTGGCTACACCTTC	CSARVPGQGASGYTF
many	TRBV6-5	-	TRBJ1-2	TGTGCCAGCAGTTACTCTGGAGGAAACTATGGCTACACCTTC	CASSYSGGNYGYTF
many	TRBV27	-	TRBJ2-4	TGTGCCAGCAGTTACGAGGGAAGTCATAACATTCAGTACTTC	CASSYEGSHNIQYF
many	TRBV7-9	-	TRBJ1-1	TGTGCCAGCAGCGCCCGGGACGGGGACTCGGGGGCTTTCTTT	CASSARDGDSGAFF
many	TRBV10-3	-	TRBJ1-1	TGTGCCATCAGTGGAACAGTTTCTTCGACTGAAGCTTTCTTT	CAISGTVSSTEAFF
many	TRBV3-1	TRBD1	TRBJ2-7	TGTGCCAGCAGCCGGTACCAGACAGGGAAGGGCGAGCAGTACTTC	CASSRYQTGKGEQYF
many	TRBV11-1	TRBD1	TRBJ2-3	TGTGCCAGCTCTTCCCAGGGGGAGACAGATACGCAGTATTTT	CASSSQGETDTQYF
few	TRBV7-2	-	TRBJ2-7	TGTGCCAGCAGCTTAGGCCAGGGTTCCTACGAGCAGCACTTC	CASSLGQGSYEQHF
-	TRBV20-1	TRBD1	TRBJ2-7	TGCAGCATTGAGGGACAGGGGACGGCGGGAGCCTCCTACGAGCAGTACTTC	CSIEGQGTAGASYEQYF
many	TRBV27	-	TRBJ1-5	TGTGCCAGCAGTGGGGGCCTTAGCAATCAGCCCCAGCATTTT	CASSGGLSNQPQHF
few	TRBV19	-	TRBJ1-1	TGTGCCAGCGCCGCGGGGACGGGCACTGAAGCTTTCTTT	CASAAGTGTEAFF
many	TRBV7-4	TRBD2	TRBJ2-1	TGTGCCAGCAGCTATAGGACTAGCGGGCCCAGTAGCAGGGTCTACAATGAGCAGTTCTTC	CASSYRTSGPSSRVYNEQFF
many	TRBV20-1	-	TRBJ2-1	TGCAGTGCTCTACCGCCGCACTCCTACAATGAGCAGTTCTTC	CSALPPHSYNEQFF
many	TRBV12-3/TRBV12-4	TRBD1	TRBJ1-2	TGTGCCAGCAGTATTGGATGGACAGGGAGGAATGGCTACACCTTC	CASSIGWTGRNGYTF
many	TRBV5-5	-	TRBJ1-2	TGTGCCAGCAGCTCGGGTGTAGGGGACTATGGCTACACCTTC	CASSSGVGDYGYTF
once	TRBV3-1	-	TRBJ1-1	TGTGCCAGCAGCCGCGGATCAGGGTGGGGCACTGAAGCTTTCTTT	CASSRGSGWGTEAFF
many	TRBV2	TRBD1	TRBJ1-5	TGTGCCAGCAGGAGGACAGGTAACAATCAGCCCCAGCATTTT	CASRRTGNNQPQHF
-	TRBV28	TRBD2	TRBJ2-7	TGTGCCAGCAGTATACAGGTGGGGGGGGTTGTTTACGAGCAGTACTTC	CASSIQVGGVVYEQYF
many	TRBV12-3/TRBV12-4	-	TRBJ2-1	TGTGCCAGCAGTTTCAGGGCCATTGAGCAGTTCTTC	CASSFRAIEQFF
many	TRBV3-1	-	TRBJ2-7	TGTGCCAGCAGCCAAGCCAGGTACGAGCAGTACTTC	CASSQARYEQYF
many	TRBV18	-	TRBJ1-1	TGTGCCAGCTCACCACCGTTGAACACTGAAGCTTTCTTT	CASSPPLNTEAFF
many	TRBV7-9	-	TRBJ2-3	TGTGCCAGCACCCCCTTTAGGGGGACGGGCACAGATACGCAGTATTTT	CASTPFRGTGTDTQYF
many	TRBV3-1	-	TRBJ1-1	TGTGCCAGCAGCCCATCAAGACAGCGCACTGAAGCTTTCTTT	CASSPSRQRTEAFF
few	TRBV5-6	-	TRBJ1-2	TGTGCCAGCAGCTTGGTTGGGGGAGGCTACACCTTC	CASSLVGGGYTF
few	TRBV7-2	-	TRBJ2-1	TGTGCCAGCAGCTTATGGAGAGACTACAATGAGCAGTTCTTC	CASSLWRDYNEQFF
many	TRBV29-1	-	TRBJ2-3	TGCAGCGTTTTCGCCGGCAGGTACTCTAGCACAGATACGCAGTATTTT	CSVFAGRYSSTDTQYF
many	TRBV27	TRBD2	TRBJ2-7	TGTGCCAGCAGCAGCCCTCAAGCGGGAGCTTCCTACGAGCAGTACTTC	CASSSPQAGASYEQYF
-	TRBV6-1	-	TRBJ2-3	TGTGCCAGCGAAGGGCGGACTCTGGAGTATTTT	CASEGRTLEYF
many	TRBV11-2	TRBD2	TRBJ2-7	TGTGCCAGCAGCCCGTTGGGAGGGCCATACGAGCAGTACTTC	CASSPLGGPYEQYF
many	TRBV7-8	-	TRBJ2-1	TGTGCCAGCAGCTTAGTTTCCCCCAATGAGCAGTTCTTC	CASSLVSPNEQFF
many	TRBV12-3/TRBV12-4	-	TRBJ1-6	TGTGCCAGCAGTTTAGCGCTGGGGGGGTCCCATAATTCACCCCTCCACTTT	CASSLALGGSHNSPLHF
few	TRBV6-4	TRBD2	TRBJ2-3	TGTGCCAGCAGTGAAGGGACTAGCGGCACAGATACGCAGTATTTT	CASSEGTSGTDTQYF
many	TRBV18	TRBD2	TRBJ2-3	TGTGCCAGCTCACCAGTCCGGGACTATAGCACAGATACGCAGTATTTT	CASSPVRDYSTDTQYF
many	TRBV12-3/TRBV12-4	TRBD2	TRBJ2-4	TGTGCCAGCAGTTTAAAGGGCGGGAGCGAGGGCATTCAGTACTTC	CASSLKGGSEGIQYF